This T cell receptor beta chain was sequenced during a study of shared clonotypes between healthy human individuals. This clone has just a few counts. Among the donors, all were Caucasian adults who lived in Nashville, Tennessee. The germline CDR1 and CDR2 sequences are MNHNS and SASEGT. This CDR3 is built from 14 residues. V shed 3 bases and J 4 bases; nucleotides not matched to a gene: 4. Several immunoSEQ 96-well plates shared each subset's DNA, each plate a replicate. Here immunoSEQ multiplex PCR was the method, and the copy in TCRdb shows in-frame clones only, minus some. Counted here are about 470,000 clones, 70% to 80% occurring once; the ten biggest clones make up less than 15%.

This chain links TRBV6-1 with TRBJ2-7; 9 nucleotides line up with TRBD2. What was sequenced was PBMCs. This TCR was sampled from a woman between 35 and 50 years old in good health. Some clones in this sample may be carry-over from other donors' samples. CDR3 DNA: TGTGCCAGCAGTGAGGGCGGGAGGGAGTACGAGCAGTACTTC. Translated: CASSEGGREYEQYF.